The 26 T cell receptor beta chains reported below all come from one sample, sequenced in a study of cytomegalovirus exposure and HLA in healthy donors. Assay used: immunoSEQ multiplex PCR; TCRdb lists only in-frame clones, some missing. The repertoire holds 150,000 to 200,000 clones, with less than 90% as singletons. Sequenced input: PBMCs. The origin of the receptors is a man under 40 in good health and CMV-seropositive.

The chain carries TRBV28 and TRBJ2-7; 8 bases match TRBD2. J lost 4 bases, V lost 7 bases, and 9 bases had no gene match. Germline V gives CDR1 MDHEN, CDR2 SYDVKM. There are 14 residues in the CDR3. CDR3 loop: CASTSAGGSYEQYF. The CDR3 coding sequence is TGTGCCAGCACCAGCGCGGGGGGCAGTTACGAGCAGTACTTC.

The chain has TRBV2 and TRBJ1-4, with D unclear. This CDR3 contains 13 residues. CDR1 is SNHLY, CDR2 FYNNEI, per germline. V gave up 6 bases and J gave up 3 bases, with 8 bases separating them. CDR3 bases: TGTGCCAGCAGACTCGGGGCTAATGAAAAACTGTTTTTT. Its translation is CASRLGANEKLFF.

The chain carries TRBV7-9 and TRBJ2-7, with 8 bases aligning to TRBD1. Germline values: CDR1 SEHNR, CDR2 FQNEAQ (reference sequence). The junction had 5 bases not matched to a gene; V was cut back by 6 bases and J by 4 bases. The CDR3 is 13 amino acids. CDR3 protein: CASSGQGGYEQYF. CDR3 DNA sequence: TGTGCCAGCAGTGGACAGGGCGGATACGAGCAGTACTTC.

The chain links TRBV9 to TRBJ1-2; 8 bases are shared with TRBD1. The CDR3 spans 14 residues. The germline V gene has CDR1 SGDLS and CDR2 YYNGEE. J was trimmed by 2 bases and V by 3 bases; bases with no gene match: 3. The CDR3, as DNA: TGTGCCAGCAGCGCAACAGGGGGAAACTATGGCTACACCTTC. Translation gives CASSATGGNYGYTF.

The V gene is TRBV5-1, the J gene TRBJ2-2, with 8 positions matching TRBD1. Germline V gene data show CDR1 as SGHRS and CDR2 as YFSETQ. V was clipped by 4 bases and J by 3 bases; unmatched bases: 5. The CDR3 has 15 residues. The CDR3 reads CASSKDRAHTGELFF. As DNA, the CDR3 is TGCGCCAGCAGCAAGGACAGGGCGCACACCGGGGAGCTGTTTTTT.

CDR3 sequence (DNA): TGTGCCAGCAGCCAAGATCCTAGCGGGAACGGGGAGACCCAGTACTTC. Translation: CASSQDPSGNGETQYF. The V and J genes are TRBV4-2 and TRBJ2-5; 9 nucleotides agree with TRBD2. Trimming removed 0 bases from V and 5 bases from J; junction bases left unmatched: 7. The CDR3 consists of 16 residues. Per germline, CDR1 LGHNA and CDR2 YNFKEQ.

The chain couples TRBV7-9 to TRBJ1-1; the D gene is possibly TRBD1 (6 bases). Germline V gene lookup returns CDR1 SEHNR and CDR2 FQNEAQ (reference sequence). This CDR3 has 14 amino acids. Deletions cut 6 bases from V and 4 bases from J, with 15 bases between. In DNA form, the CDR3 reads TGTGCCAGCAGATTGGAAGGGGGAGCCACTGAAGCTTTCTTT. Its protein product is CASRLEGGATEAFF.

This clone has more than one count but fewer than ten. The chain carries TRBV5-1 and TRBJ2-7; perhaps TRBD1 as D (6 bases). CDR1 is SGHRS, CDR2 YFSETQ, per germline. V was pared by 5 bases and J by 2 bases, with 14 bases between. This CDR3 region has 14 residues. The CDR3 reads CASSPDRTAYEQYF. As DNA, the CDR3 is TGCGCCAGCAGTCCCGACAGGACCGCCTACGAGCAGTACTTC.

The rearrangement uses TRBV5-1 and TRBJ2-7, with 8 bases matching TRBD2. J lost 6 bases, V lost 0 bases, and 11 bases had no gene match. Germline loops: CDR1 SGHRS, CDR2 YFSETQ. CDR3 length equals 16 residues. CDR3 DNA: TGCGCCAGCAGCTTGGTTGGGCGGAGCGGGAGTAGCGAGCAGTACTTC. Protein product: CASSLVGRSGSSEQYF.

The CDR3, as DNA: TGTGCCAGCAATGGACAGGGTTTAATTAGTGAAAAACTGTTTTTT. It encodes CASNGQGLISEKLFF. V gene TRBV2 combines with J gene TRBJ1-4; TRBD1 agrees at 8 bases. CDR3 length: 15 amino acids. From germline, CDR1 is SNHLY and CDR2 FYNNEI. The V segment lost 7 bases and the J segment 7 bases; nucleotides outside the gene matches: 11.

This chain links TRBV15 with TRBJ2-5, with D maybe TRBD2 (6 bases). V lost 2 bases, J lost 1 base, and 11 bases lay in between. CDR1 is LNHNV and CDR2 is YYDKDF in the germline V gene (reference sequence). The CDR3 consists of 15 residues. The CDR3 region has the DNA TGTGCCACCAGCAGATCGCGCGGGGCCCAAGAGACCCAGTACTTC. This gives the protein CATSRSRGAQETQYF.

In its sample, this clone was seen once. The rearrangement uses TRBV5-1 and TRBJ1-2; D remains unclear. Per the germline V gene, CDR1 is SGHRS and CDR2 is YFSETQ. The V gene lost 0 bases and the J gene lost 3 bases, with 6 bases spanning the gap. This CDR3 comprises 13 residues. CDR3 sequence: CASSLVGDYGYTF. CDR3 DNA: TGCGCCAGCAGCTTGGTCGGGGACTATGGCTACACCTTC.

The chain carries TRBV7-3 and TRBJ1-1; D remains ambiguous. Germline V gene sequence: CDR1 SGHTA, CDR2 FQGTGA. This CDR3 is built from 13 residues. V dropped 5 bases and J dropped 3 bases, with 10 bases sitting between them. The CDR3 reads CASSPGEDTEAFF. The CDR3 DNA reads TGTGCCAGCAGCCCCGGGGAGGACACTGAAGCTTTCTTT.

This chain joins TRBV9 and TRBJ2-1, with a weak D call TRBD2 (6 bases). V was shortened by 4 bases and J by 4 bases, with 18 bases between the two germline ends. The CDR3 is 16 residues long. The germline gives CDR1 SGDLS, CDR2 YYNGEE. CDR3 protein: CASSLMGGIDYNEQFF. Written as DNA, the CDR3 is TGTGCCAGCAGCCTGATGGGCGGGATTGATTACAATGAGCAGTTCTTC.

The chain uses TRBV4-3 and TRBJ1-3; unclear D gene. CDR1 and CDR2 from the germline V gene are LGHNA and YSLEER. The CDR3 has 17 residues. V was pared by 4 bases and J by 4 bases, with 20 bases between. The CDR3 here is CASSPQHGLAPGNTIYF. The CDR3 nucleotides are TGCGCCAGCAGCCCCCAACATGGTCTAGCTCCAGGAAACACCATATATTTT.

The V and J genes are TRBV18 and TRBJ1-2; 8 positions agree with TRBD1. This CDR3 comprises 14 residues. The germline CDR1 and CDR2 sequences are KGHSH and LQKENI. After removal of 3 bases from V and 6 bases from J, the junction contained 6 bases not matched to a gene. CDR3 in amino acids: CASSPRGRLDGYTF. Written as DNA, the CDR3 is TGTGCCAGCTCACCCAGGGGGCGTCTCGATGGCTACACCTTC. Based on the CDR3 plus reference TRBV18 and TRBJ1-2, the full variable domain is NAGVMQNPRHLVRRRGQEARLRCSPMKGHSHVYWYRQLPEEGLKFMVYLQKENIIDESGMPKERFSAEFPKEGPSILRIQQVVRGDSAAYFCASSPRGRLDGYTFGSGTRLTVV.

J is TRBJ2-1 and V is TRBV29-1; D unclear. Germline V gene lookup returns CDR1 SQVTM and CDR2 ANQGSEA. Trimming shortened V by 7 bases and J by 5 bases, and 3 bases separated the two germline ends. The CDR3 loop spans 9 amino acids. CDR3 coding DNA: TGCAGCGCCGACAATGAGCAGTTCTTC. Its protein is CSADNEQFF.

This chain links TRBV25-1 with TRBJ2-5; D remains unclear. CDR1 is MGHDK and CDR2 is SYGVNS in the germline V gene. The V end was cut by 8 bases, the J end by 4 bases, with 20 bases between. The CDR3 consists of 15 residues. CDR3 in DNA: TGTGCCAGCGTAACGAGGAGAGGCCATGGAGAGACCCAGTACTTC. This sequence encodes CASVTRRGHGETQYF.

This sequence joins TRBV30 and TRBJ2-3; the D is unclear. Germline CDR1 and CDR2: GTSNPN and SVGIG (reference sequence). CDR3 length: 11 amino acids. The ends were cut back, 2 bases at V and 5 bases at J, with 5 bases in the middle. The CDR3 sequence is CAWSRQDTQYF. CDR3 in DNA: TGTGCCTGGAGTCGACAAGATACGCAGTATTTT.

The V call is TRBV5-1, the J call TRBJ1-1, with 7 bases aligning to TRBD1. The length of the CDR3 is 15 residues. Unmatched junction bases numbered 8, after V lost 0 bases and J lost 6 bases. In germline, CDR1 is SGHRS, CDR2 YFSETQ. The CDR3: CASSLDPDRYSEAFF. As DNA, the CDR3 is TGCGCCAGCAGCTTGGATCCGGACAGGTATTCTGAAGCTTTCTTT.

The gene calls are TRBV9 and TRBJ2-2; 9 bases fit TRBD1. Losses at the gene ends were 3 bases for V and 4 bases for J; bases not matched to a gene: 4. The CDR3 contains 15 residues. In germline, CDR1 is SGDLS, CDR2 YYNGEE. CDR3: CASSEGQGVTGELFF. CDR3 nucleotides: TGTGCCAGCAGCGAGGGACAGGGAGTCACCGGGGAGCTGTTTTTT.

This clone was recorded a few times. The chain has TRBV25-1 and TRBJ2-1; 7 bases align to TRBD1. CDR1 and CDR2 (germline): MGHDK, SYGVNS. With 8 bases clipped from V and 10 bases from J, the junction kept 17 bases outside the gene matches. This CDR3 has 15 amino acids. The CDR3 DNA reads as TGTGCCAGCTCTCCTTCAGGGGGTGTGGGGGTAGAGCAGTTCTTC. It is translated as CASSPSGGVGVEQFF.

This clone was counted between two and nine times. The chain is built from TRBV6-5 and TRBJ1-6, with unresolved D. The germline gives CDR1 MNHEY, CDR2 SVGAGI. The CDR3 spans 13 residues. Trimming shortened V by 2 bases and J by 5 bases, and 4 bases separated the two germline ends. For the CDR3, the DNA is TGTGCCAGCAGTTACGAGCATAATTCACCCCTCCACTTT. Encoded protein: CASSYEHNSPLHF.

The rearrangement uses TRBV5-5 and TRBJ1-6; TRBD1 agrees at 10 bases. Trimming cost V 1 base and J 10 bases; bases outside gene matches: 8. CDR1 is SGHKS, CDR2 YYEKEE, per germline (reference sequence). The CDR3 runs 16 residues. The CDR3 spells CASSLMTGGLGSPLHF. CDR3 bases: TGTGCCAGCAGCTTGATGACAGGGGGCCTCGGCTCACCCCTCCACTTT.

The chain combines TRBV7-2 with TRBJ1-5; 11 bases match TRBD1. CDR3 length: 16 residues. The junction had 9 bases not matched to a gene; V was cut back by 4 bases and J by 7 bases. CDR1 and CDR2 (germline): SGHTA, FQGNSA. The CDR3 coding sequence is TGTGCCAGCAGCTCGACCTGGACAGGGGGCCGACAGCCCCAGCATTTT. Its protein product is CASSSTWTGGRQPQHF.

This clone was observed a few times. The chain has TRBV19 and TRBJ2-7, with 10 bases fitting TRBD1. The J segment lost 6 bases and the V segment lost 2 bases, leaving 4 bases of the junction unmatched. The CDR3 is 14 amino acids. Germline CDR1 and CDR2: LNHDA and SQIVND (reference sequence). The CDR3 sequence: CASSISRTGGEQYF. For the CDR3, the DNA is TGTGCCAGTAGTATAAGCCGGACAGGGGGCGAGCAGTACTTC.